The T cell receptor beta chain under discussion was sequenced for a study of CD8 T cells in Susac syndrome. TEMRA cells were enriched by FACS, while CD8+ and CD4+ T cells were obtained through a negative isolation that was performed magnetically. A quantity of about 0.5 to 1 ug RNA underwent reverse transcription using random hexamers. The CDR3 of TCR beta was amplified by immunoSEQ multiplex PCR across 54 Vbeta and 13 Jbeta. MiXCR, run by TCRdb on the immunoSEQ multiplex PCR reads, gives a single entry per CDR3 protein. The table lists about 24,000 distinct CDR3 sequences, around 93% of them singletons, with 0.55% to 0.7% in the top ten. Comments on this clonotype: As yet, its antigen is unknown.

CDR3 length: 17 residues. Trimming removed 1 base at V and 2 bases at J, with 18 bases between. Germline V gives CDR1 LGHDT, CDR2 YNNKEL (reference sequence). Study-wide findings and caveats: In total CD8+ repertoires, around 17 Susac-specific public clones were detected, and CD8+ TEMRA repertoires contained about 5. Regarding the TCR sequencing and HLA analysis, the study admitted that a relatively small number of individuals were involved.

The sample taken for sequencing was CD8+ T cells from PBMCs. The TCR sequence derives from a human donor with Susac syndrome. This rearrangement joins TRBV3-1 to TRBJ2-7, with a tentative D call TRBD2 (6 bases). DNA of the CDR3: TGTGCCAGCAGCCAAGCCCTTTCGGAGGGTAGGCCCTACGAGCAGTACTTC. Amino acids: CASSQALSEGRPYEQYF.